Listed below are T cell receptor beta chains from one sample, sequenced in a study of T cell repertoires in cytomegalovirus infection. TCRdb analysed the reads with MiXCR anew, one entry per CDR3 protein. The table includes about 180,000 distinct CDR3 sequences, under 15% detected once. The sequenced sample consisted of PBMCs. Receptors originate from a human donor in good health (CMV status not recorded). Some clones in this sample may be carry-over from other donors' samples. Both conserved end residues are part of each CDR3. Fields, in order: CDR3 DNA, CDR3 protein, J gene, clone size, V gene, D gene. The D gene is left open where the match is weak. Some rows mark clone size as missing; the rest say once, few, many or name a class of expanded clone.

cdr3_nt: TGCGCCAGCAACCAAGAGCTGGGACCCAAAAACATTCAGTACTTC
cdr3_aa: CASNQELGPKNIQYF
j_call: TRBJ2-4
clone_size: -
v_call: TRBV4-3
d_call: -

cdr3_nt: TGTGCCAGCAGCCAAAACAGGGGGTGGACTGAAGCTTTCTTT
cdr3_aa: CASSQNRGWTEAFF
j_call: TRBJ1-1
clone_size: many
v_call: TRBV7-8
d_call: TRBD1

cdr3_nt: TGTGCCAGCAGCGGACCGACAGGGGCACCCTATGGCTACACCTTC
cdr3_aa: CASSGPTGAPYGYTF
j_call: TRBJ1-2
clone_size: -
v_call: TRBV7-9
d_call: TRBD1

cdr3_nt: TGTGCCAGCAGTTTATTAGCGGGAGGGCCAGGCGAGCAGTACTTC
cdr3_aa: CASSLLAGGPGEQYF
j_call: TRBJ2-7
clone_size: -
v_call: TRBV27
d_call: TRBD2

cdr3_nt: TGTGCCTGGAGCGCGCGTCTAATGGTCTGGCGGGAGGCCGCTTACAATGAGCAGTTCTTC
cdr3_aa: CAWSARLMVWREAAYNEQFF
j_call: TRBJ2-1
clone_size: once
v_call: TRBV30
d_call: TRBD2

cdr3_nt: TGTGCCAGCAGTGTGGAGGCCCTCGGCGGGGAGCTGTTTTTT
cdr3_aa: CASSVEALGGELFF
j_call: TRBJ2-2
clone_size: many
v_call: TRBV2
d_call: -

cdr3_nt: TGCGCCAGCAGCTTAAGAGGGAAGACCTACGAGCAGTACTTC
cdr3_aa: CASSLRGKTYEQYF
j_call: TRBJ2-7
clone_size: few
v_call: TRBV5-1
d_call: -

cdr3_nt: TGTGCCAGCAGCACCAGGGGTGGAACTGAAGCTTTCTTT
cdr3_aa: CASSTRGGTEAFF
j_call: TRBJ1-1
clone_size: many
v_call: TRBV7-8
d_call: -

cdr3_nt: TGTGCCAGCAGAACGGGGACAGGCCAACAAGAGACCCAGTACTTC
cdr3_aa: CASRTGTGQQETQYF
j_call: TRBJ2-5
clone_size: many
v_call: TRBV28
d_call: TRBD1

cdr3_nt: TGTGCCAGCAGTTACTCGAGGATTGAGGGCACTGAAGCTTTCTTT
cdr3_aa: CASSYSRIEGTEAFF
j_call: TRBJ1-1
clone_size: many
v_call: TRBV6-2/TRBV6-3
d_call: -

cdr3_nt: TGTGCCAGTAGTATAGGACGGTACGATCAGCCCCAGCATTTT
cdr3_aa: CASSIGRYDQPQHF
j_call: TRBJ1-5
clone_size: -
v_call: TRBV19
d_call: -

cdr3_nt: TGCGCCAGCAGCCAAGAACAGGGAAAAGCTTTCTTT
cdr3_aa: CASSQEQGKAFF
j_call: TRBJ1-1
clone_size: -
v_call: TRBV4-1
d_call: -

cdr3_nt: TGTGCCAGCCGCCCGGGACCCCTCATAGGGCAGTTCTTC
cdr3_aa: CASRPGPLIGQFF
j_call: TRBJ2-1
clone_size: -
v_call: TRBV19
d_call: -